Included here is one T cell receptor beta chain sequence, with context. Its antigen is not known. The sample belongs to a study of T cell responses to AZD1222 COVID-19 vaccine. Between the trimmed V and J ends, which lost 0 bases and 2 bases, there was a span of 11 bases. This CDR3 region has 16 residues. Per germline, CDR1 MNHEY and CDR2 SVGAGI. Study outcomes and limitations: Following two doses of AZD1222, Spike-specific TCR breadth and depth rose.

The table came from immunoSEQ multiplex PCR; TCRdb's copy has only in-frame clones and leaves some out. The profile covers roughly 200,000 clones, with roughly 92% appearing a single time and around 1.6% taken by the ten largest. The material sequenced was peripheral blood, taken 28 days after the second AZD1222 dose. This chain joins TRBV6-5 and TRBJ1-3; D uncertain. This clonotype was obtained from an adult who received the AZD1222 COVID-19 vaccine. The CDR3, as DNA: TGTGCCAGCAGTTACTCGACGGGAGGAGCTGGAAACACCATATATTTT. Translation: CASSYSTGGAGNTIYF.